Below, 4 T cell receptor beta chains from the same sample are listed, as sequenced in a study of blood T cells in healthy people across ages. Combining a sample-barcoded 5' primer with a J-beta primer mix, a second PCR ran for about 7 to 12 cycles. TCRdb called the 5' RACE reads again in MiXCR, with one record for every CDR3 protein. Of around 990,000 distinct CDR3 sequences in the sample, 25% are singletons; the top ten hold approximately 0.7%. These sequences were also reported in another study, on T cells of mothers and their children.

Sequencing was carried out using blood. The receptors derive from a girl aged 2 to 10 in good health.

The J gene is TRBJ2-7, the V gene TRBV9; TRBD2 matches at 9 bases. With V trimmed by 3 bases and J by 5 bases, 9 bases remained unmatched. The germline V gene encodes CDR1 SGDLS and CDR2 YYNGEE. This CDR3 comprises 15 residues. The DNA for the CDR3 is TGTGCCAGCAGCGCGGCGGGACTAGCAAACAACGAGCAGTACTTC. Translation gives CASSAAGLANNEQYF.

The CDR3 bases are TGCAGTGCCAGCACTAGCGGGAGGGGTGAGCAGTTCTTC. It codes for CSASTSGRGEQFF. The chain joins TRBV20-1 to TRBJ2-5; 13 nucleotides line up with TRBD2. The J call may be mistaken, given a closer DNA end match to TRBJ2-1. In germline, CDR1 is DFQATT, CDR2 SNEGSKA (reference sequence). The CDR3 runs 13 residues.

The chain couples TRBV29-1 to TRBJ2-5; 8 bases match TRBD1. Germline-derived CDR1 and CDR2 are SQVTM and ANQGSEA. The J segment lost 5 bases and the V segment lost 7 bases, leaving 15 bases of the junction unmatched. The CDR3 contains 15 residues. The CDR3 is CSANPAGGSVETQYF. DNA of the CDR3: TGCAGCGCAAACCCGGCAGGGGGCTCGGTGGAGACCCAGTACTTC. Full variable domain (remainder filled in from reference TRBV29-1 and TRBJ2-5): SAVISQKPSRDICQRGTSLTIQCQVDSQVTMMFWYRQQPGQSLTLIATANQGSEATYESGFVIDKFPISRPNLTFSTLTVSNMSPEDSSIYLCSANPAGGSVETQYFGPGTRLLVL.

This clonotype was picked up a small number of times. This rearrangement joins TRBV20-1 to TRBJ2-1; TRBD1 matches 7 bases. Germline CDR1 is DFQATT and CDR2 is SNEGSKA (reference sequence). Germline trimming cut 7 bases from V and 5 bases from J; bases unmatched to any gene: 5. The CDR3 runs 12 residues. CDR3 DNA: TGCAGTGAAAGGACAGGACACAATGAGCAGTTCTTC. Its translation is CSERTGHNEQFF.